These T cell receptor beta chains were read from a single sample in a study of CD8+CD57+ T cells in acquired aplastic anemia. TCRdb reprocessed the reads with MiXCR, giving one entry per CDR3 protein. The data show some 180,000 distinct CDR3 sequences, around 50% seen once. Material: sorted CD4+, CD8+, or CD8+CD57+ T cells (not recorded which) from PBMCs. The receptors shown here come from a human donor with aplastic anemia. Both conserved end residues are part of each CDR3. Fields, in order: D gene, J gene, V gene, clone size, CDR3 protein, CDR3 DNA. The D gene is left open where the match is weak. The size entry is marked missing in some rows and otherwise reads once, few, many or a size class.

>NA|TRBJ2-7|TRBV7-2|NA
CASSLVSGISYEQYF
TGTGCCAGCAGCTTAGTTTCAGGGATCTCCTACGAGCAGTACTTC
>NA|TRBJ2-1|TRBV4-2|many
CASSPGPQEPYNEQFF
TGTGCCAGCAGCCCCGGGCCCCAAGAGCCCTACAATGAGCAGTTCTTC
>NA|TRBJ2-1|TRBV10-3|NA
CAISDRTTYNEQFF
TGTGCCATCAGTGACAGGACCACCTACAATGAGCAGTTCTTC
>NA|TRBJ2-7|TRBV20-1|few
CSASGTSLQEQYF
TGCAGTGCTAGCGGGACAAGCCTACAAGAGCAGTACTTC
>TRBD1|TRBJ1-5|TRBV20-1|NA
CSARTGSNQPQHF
TGCAGTGCGAGGACAGGAAGCAATCAGCCCCAGCATTTT
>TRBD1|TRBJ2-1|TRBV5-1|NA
CASSSRPDRAPNLSYNEQFF
TGCGCCAGCAGCTCCCGTCCGGACAGGGCCCCTAACCTCTCCTACAATGAGCAGTTCTTC
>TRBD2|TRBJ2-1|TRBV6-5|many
CASSYRGGTYNEQFF
TGTGCCAGCAGTTACCGGGGGGGGACTTACAATGAGCAGTTCTTC
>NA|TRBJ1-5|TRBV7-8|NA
CASSPVRGDFQPQHF
TGTGCCAGCAGCCCGGTGAGGGGGGATTTTCAGCCCCAGCATTTT
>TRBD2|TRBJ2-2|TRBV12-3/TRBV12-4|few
CASSRLAGGRGGELFF
TGTGCCAGCAGCCGACTAGCGGGGGGGCGGGGCGGGGAGCTGTTTTTT
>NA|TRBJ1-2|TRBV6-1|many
CASSEGGSNYGYTF
TGTGCCAGCAGTGAAGGGGGCAGCAACTATGGCTACACCTTC
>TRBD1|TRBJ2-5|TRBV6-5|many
CASRAGQGRETQYF
TGTGCCAGCAGGGCAGGACAGGGTAGGGAGACCCAGTACTTC
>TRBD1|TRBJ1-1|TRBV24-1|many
CATRRQGSTEAFF
TGTGCCACCAGAAGACAGGGTAGTACTGAAGCTTTCTTT
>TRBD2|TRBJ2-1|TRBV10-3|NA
CASRRGVAGGYNEQFF
TGTGCCAGCAGGAGGGGGGTAGCGGGGGGTTACAATGAGCAGTTCTTC
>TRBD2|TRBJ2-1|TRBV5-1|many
CASSLKTSGGAVRLF
TGCGCCAGCAGCCTTAAGACTAGCGGGGGGGCGGTTAGGCTCTTC
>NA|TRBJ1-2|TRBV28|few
CASTQRPQNGYTF
TGTGCCAGCACCCAAAGGCCACAGAATGGCTACACCTTC
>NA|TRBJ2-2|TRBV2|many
CASSVGQLLMTGELFF
TGTGCCAGCAGTGTGGGCCAGCTTTTAATGACCGGGGAGCTGTTTTTT
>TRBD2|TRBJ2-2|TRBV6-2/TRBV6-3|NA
CASSDTSATGELFF
TGTGCCAGCAGTGACACTAGCGCCACCGGGGAGCTGTTTTTT
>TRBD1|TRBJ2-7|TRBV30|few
CAWSRAGTGGFSYEQYF
TGTGCCTGGAGTAGAGCCGGGACAGGGGGCTTCTCCTACGAGCAGTACTTC
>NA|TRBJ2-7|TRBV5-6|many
CASSLVVGYEQYF
TGTGCCAGCAGCTTGGTAGTAGGGTACGAGCAGTACTTC
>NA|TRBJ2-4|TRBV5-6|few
CASSLWLEGNIQYF
TGTGCCAGCAGCTTGTGGCTGGAGGGGAACATTCAGTACTTC
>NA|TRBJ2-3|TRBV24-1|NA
CATSDRSGGAGDTQYF
TGTGCCACCAGTGACCGTAGTGGTGGGGCGGGAGATACGCAGTATTTT
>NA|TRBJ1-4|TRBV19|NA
CASSPETGKEKLFF
TGTGCCAGTAGTCCCGAAACAGGGAAAGAAAAACTGTTTTTT
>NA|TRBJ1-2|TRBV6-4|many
CASRTRTVFF
TGTGCCAGCAGAACTCGGACTGTTTTCTTC
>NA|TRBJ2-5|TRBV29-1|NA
CSVIQGVETQYF
TGCAGCGTTATTCAGGGAGTAGAGACCCAGTACTTC
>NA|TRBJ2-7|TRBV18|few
CASSPTFTATSYEQYF
TGTGCCAGCTCACCAACTTTCACAGCAACTTCCTACGAGCAGTACTTC
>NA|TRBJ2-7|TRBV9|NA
CASSVEGQSSYEQYF
TGTGCCAGCAGCGTAGAAGGCCAGAGCTCCTACGAGCAGTACTTC
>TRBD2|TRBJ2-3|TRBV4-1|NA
CASSARLADTDTQYF
TGTGCCAGCAGCGCACGACTAGCGGACACAGATACGCAGTATTTT
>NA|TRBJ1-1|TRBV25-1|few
CASSPRGAMNTEAFF
TGTGCCAGCAGCCCTAGAGGGGCCATGAACACTGAAGCTTTCTTT
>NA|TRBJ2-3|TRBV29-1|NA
CSVVAVSTDTQYF
TGCAGCGTTGTAGCGGTTAGCACAGATACGCAGTATTTT
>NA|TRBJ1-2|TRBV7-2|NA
CASSPQGGVGYTF
TGTGCCAGCAGCCCACAGGGAGGGGTGGGCTACACCTTC
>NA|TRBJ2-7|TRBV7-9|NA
CASSAGPSEGNEQYF
TGTGCCAGCAGCGCGGGACCGTCAGAAGGAAACGAGCAGTACTTC
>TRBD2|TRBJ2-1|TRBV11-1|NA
CASSLARVAGGHYNEQFF
TGTGCCAGCAGCTTAGCGCGCGTAGCGGGGGGCCACTACAATGAGCAGTTCTTC
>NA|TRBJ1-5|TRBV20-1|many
CSARDGTQNNQPQHF
TGCAGTGCTAGAGATGGAACCCAGAACAATCAGCCCCAGCATTTT
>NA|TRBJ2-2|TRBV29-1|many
CSVAWTDNTGELFF
TGCAGCGTGGCCTGGACAGACAACACCGGGGAGCTGTTTTTT
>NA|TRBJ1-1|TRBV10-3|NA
CAIREAGWKAFF
TGTGCCATCAGGGAAGCTGGGTGGAAGGCTTTCTTT
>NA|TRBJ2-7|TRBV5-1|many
CASGAVSYEQYF
TGCGCCAGCGGGGCCGTTTCCTACGAGCAGTACTTC
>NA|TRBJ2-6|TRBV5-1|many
CASSLVWGGNSGANVLTF
TGCGCCAGCAGCTTGGTGTGGGGAGGCAACTCTGGGGCCAACGTCCTGACTTTC
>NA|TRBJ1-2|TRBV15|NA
CATSRERGSYGYTF
TGTGCCACCAGCAGAGAGCGGGGGAGCTATGGCTACACCTTC
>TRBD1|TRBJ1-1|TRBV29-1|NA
CSVDRMGTGHEAFF
TGCAGCGTTGATAGAATGGGGACAGGGCATGAAGCTTTCTTT
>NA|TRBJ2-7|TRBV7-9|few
CASSAPGRSYEQYF
TGTGCCAGCAGCGCACCGGGACGGTCCTACGAGCAGTACTTC
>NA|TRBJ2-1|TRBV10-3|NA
CAISVGSASLGNEQFF
TGTGCCATCAGTGTCGGAAGTGCTAGCTTGGGCAATGAGCAGTTCTTC
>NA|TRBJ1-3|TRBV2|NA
CASGYRTAGNTIYF
TGTGCCAGCGGCTACCGGACAGCTGGAAACACCATATATTTT
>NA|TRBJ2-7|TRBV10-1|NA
CASSPCTGSSYEQYF
TGCGCCAGCAGTCCCTGTACGGGGAGCTCCTACGAGCAGTACTTC
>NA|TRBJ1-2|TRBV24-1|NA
CATSDPGAAEIYGYTF
TGTGCCACCAGTGACCCCGGGGCGGCCGAAATCTATGGCTACACCTTC
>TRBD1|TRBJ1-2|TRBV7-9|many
CASSRQGGAYGYTF
TGTGCCAGCAGCAGACAGGGCGGCGCCTATGGCTACACCTTC
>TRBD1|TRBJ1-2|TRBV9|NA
CASSARSDQGAYGYTF
TGTGCCAGCAGCGCCCGAAGTGATCAGGGGGCGTATGGCTACACCTTC
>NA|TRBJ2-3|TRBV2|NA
CASRLSGFGTQYF
TGTGCCAGCAGGCTAAGTGGGTTTGGTACGCAGTATTTT
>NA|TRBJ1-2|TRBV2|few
CASRETAYGYTF
TGTGCCAGCCGTGAGACAGCTTATGGCTACACCTTC
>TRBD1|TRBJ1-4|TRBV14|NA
CASSQLGTVDEKLFF
TGTGCCAGCAGCCAGTTGGGGACAGTCGATGAAAAACTGTTTTTT
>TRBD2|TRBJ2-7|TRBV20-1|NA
CSARAPGGGRGYEQYF
TGCAGTGCTAGGGCCCCAGGAGGCGGGAGAGGCTACGAGCAGTACTTC
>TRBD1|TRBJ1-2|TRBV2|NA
CASSEEGTAPKDGYTF
TGTGCCAGCAGTGAAGAAGGGACAGCGCCAAAGGATGGCTACACCTTC
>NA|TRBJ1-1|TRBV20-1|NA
CSARESYGVEAFF
TGCAGTGCTAGAGAATCGTATGGGGTTGAAGCTTTCTTT
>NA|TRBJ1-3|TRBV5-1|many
CASSSTASGNTIYF
TGCGCCAGCAGCTCGACCGCTTCTGGAAACACCATATATTTT